This T cell receptor (beta chain) was captured in a study of PD-1 blockade in classical Hodgkin lymphoma. Every patient had relapsed following autologous stem cell transplantation, and cohorts differed in brentuximab vedotin exposure. Only in-frame clones appear in the TCRdb table, and some are missing; sequencing was by immunoSEQ multiplex PCR. This table has around 150,000 clones, less than 80% appearing once. Source: peripheral blood mononuclear cells (PBMCs), taken before the second cycle of nivolumab. This TCR was sampled from a human donor with classical Hodgkin lymphoma.

The CDR3 DNA reads as TGTGCCAGCAGCCAAGATCGGTCTCCGGTCCCCTACGAGCAGTACTTC. This translates into CASSQDRSPVPYEQYF. The chain joins TRBV4-2 to TRBJ2-7, with D unresolved. V lost 0 bases, J lost 2 bases, and 14 bases lay in between. The germline V gene encodes CDR1 LGHNA and CDR2 YNFKEQ. This CDR3 region has 16 residues.